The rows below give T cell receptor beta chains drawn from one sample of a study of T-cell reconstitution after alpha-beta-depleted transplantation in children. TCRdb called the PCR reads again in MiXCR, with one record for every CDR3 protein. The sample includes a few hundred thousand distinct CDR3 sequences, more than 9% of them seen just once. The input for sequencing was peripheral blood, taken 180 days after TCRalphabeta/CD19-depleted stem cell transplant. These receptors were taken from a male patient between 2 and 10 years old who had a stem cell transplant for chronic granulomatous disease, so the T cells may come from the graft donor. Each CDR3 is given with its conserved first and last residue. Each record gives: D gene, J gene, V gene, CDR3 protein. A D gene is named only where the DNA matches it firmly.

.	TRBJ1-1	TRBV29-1	CSVEPSGTEAFF
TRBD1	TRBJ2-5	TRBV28	CASSYRGLQETQYF
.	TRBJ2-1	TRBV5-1	CASSGGNAGPNNEQFF
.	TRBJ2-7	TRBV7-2	CASSLDDNHNLYEQYF
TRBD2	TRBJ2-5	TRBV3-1	CATSQVWLPAGRQETQYF
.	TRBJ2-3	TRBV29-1	CSVVDRGSTDTQYF
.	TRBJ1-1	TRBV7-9	CASSLIGAVTEAFF
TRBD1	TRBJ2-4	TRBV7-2	CASSFTSGGVGIQYF
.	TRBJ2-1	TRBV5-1	CASSPIDRSEQFF
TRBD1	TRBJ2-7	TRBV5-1	CASSPRPTGISYEQYF
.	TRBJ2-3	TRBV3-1	CASSHWTSRDTQYF
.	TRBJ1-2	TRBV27	CASSPTEGGYGYTF